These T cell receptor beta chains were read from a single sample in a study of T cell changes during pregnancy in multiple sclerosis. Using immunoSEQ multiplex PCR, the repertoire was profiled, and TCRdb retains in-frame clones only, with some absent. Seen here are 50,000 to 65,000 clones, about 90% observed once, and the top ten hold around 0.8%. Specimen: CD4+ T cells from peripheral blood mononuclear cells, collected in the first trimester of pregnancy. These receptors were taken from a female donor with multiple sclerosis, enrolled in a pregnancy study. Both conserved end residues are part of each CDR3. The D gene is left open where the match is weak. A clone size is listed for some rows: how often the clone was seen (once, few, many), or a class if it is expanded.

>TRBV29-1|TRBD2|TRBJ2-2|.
CSVWEGRTGELFF
TGCAGCGTCTGGGAGGGGAGGACCGGGGAGCTGTTTTTT
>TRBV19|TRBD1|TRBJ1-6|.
CASSSTTGESPLHF
TGTGCCAGTAGTTCCACGACAGGGGAGTCACCCCTCCACTTT
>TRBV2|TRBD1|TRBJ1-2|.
CATRQGRQDYGYTF
TGTGCTACCCGACAGGGGAGGCAGGACTATGGCTACACCTTC
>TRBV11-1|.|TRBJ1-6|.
CASRARGTLAHNSPLHF
TGTGCCAGCAGGGCTAGGGGTACCCTGGCTCATAATTCACCCCTCCACTTT
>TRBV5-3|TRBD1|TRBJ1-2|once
CARSLDSSPTGHGYTF
TGTGCCAGAAGCTTGGACTCAAGCCCGACAGGGCATGGCTACACCTTC
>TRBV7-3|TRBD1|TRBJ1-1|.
CASSSQGATTEAFF
TGTGCCAGCAGCTCACAGGGGGCGACCACTGAAGCTTTCTTT
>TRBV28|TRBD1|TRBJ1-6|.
CASRVDRVYNSPLHF
TGTGCCAGCAGGGTGGACAGGGTCTATAATTCACCCCTCCACTTT
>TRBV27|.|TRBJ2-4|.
CASRKGGSAKNIQYF
TGTGCCAGCAGAAAGGGGGGGTCAGCCAAAAACATTCAGTACTTC
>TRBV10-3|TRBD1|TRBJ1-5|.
CAISERTGGQPQHF
TGTGCCATCAGTGAGAGGACAGGGGGTCAGCCCCAGCATTTT
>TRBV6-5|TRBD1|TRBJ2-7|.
CASSYSRDRTYEQYF
TGTGCCAGCAGTTACTCGAGGGACAGGACCTACGAGCAGTACTTC
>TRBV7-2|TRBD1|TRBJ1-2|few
CASSLGRQGYGYTF
TGTGCCAGCAGCTTAGGTCGACAGGGTTATGGCTACACCTTC
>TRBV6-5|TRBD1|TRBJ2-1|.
CASRSTGGSYNEQFF
TGTGCCAGCAGGTCGACAGGGGGCAGCTACAATGAGCAGTTCTTC
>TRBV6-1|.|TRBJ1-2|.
CASSESGSVSAGGYTF
TGTGCCAGCAGTGAATCGGGTTCGGTGTCCGCAGGGGGCTACACCTTC
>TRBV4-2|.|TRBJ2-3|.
CASSQERRGADTQYF
TGTGCCAGCAGCCAAGAAAGGAGAGGAGCAGATACGCAGTATTTT
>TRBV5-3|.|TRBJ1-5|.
CARLGGERQPQHF
TGTGCCAGACTGGGGGGGGAGCGTCAGCCCCAGCATTTT
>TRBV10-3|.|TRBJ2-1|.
CAISEFRVRNEQFF
TGTGCCATCAGTGAATTCAGGGTTCGTAATGAGCAGTTCTTC
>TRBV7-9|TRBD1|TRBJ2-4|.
CASSWTGEGNIQYF
TGTGCCAGCAGCTGGACAGGGGAGGGAAACATTCAGTACTTC
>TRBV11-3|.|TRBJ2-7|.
CASSWGRGAGYEQYF
TGTGCCAGCAGCTGGGGCAGGGGGGCCGGGTACGAGCAGTACTTC
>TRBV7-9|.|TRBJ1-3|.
CASSFFTEGNTIYF
TGTGCCAGCAGCTTTTTCACAGAAGGAAACACCATATATTTT
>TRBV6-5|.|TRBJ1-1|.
CASSTGSGTEAFF
TGTGCCAGCAGCACAGGATCTGGCACTGAAGCTTTCTTT
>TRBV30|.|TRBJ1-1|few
CAWSSAGWGTEAFF
TGTGCCTGGAGTTCCGCAGGGTGGGGCACTGAAGCTTTCTTT
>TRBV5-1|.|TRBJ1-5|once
CASSLRQGAVQPQHF
TGCGCCAGCAGCTTGCGCCAGGGCGCTGTTCAGCCCCAGCATTTT
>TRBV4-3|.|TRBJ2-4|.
CASSQVLGSPAGKAKNIQYF
TGCGCCAGCAGCCAAGTCCTAGGATCCCCCGCAGGGAAGGCCAAAAACATTCAGTACTTC
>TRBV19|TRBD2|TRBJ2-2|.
CASSQPGTSTPGELFF
TGTGCCAGTAGTCAACCTGGGACTAGCACCCCCGGGGAGCTGTTTTTT
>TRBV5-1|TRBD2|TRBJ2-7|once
CASSLTLAGEGYEQYF
TGCGCCAGCAGCTTGACACTAGCGGGGGAAGGTTACGAGCAGTACTTC
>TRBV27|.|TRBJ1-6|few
CASSFEEPYNSPLHF
TGTGCCAGCAGTTTTGAAGAGCCTTATAATTCACCCCTCCACTTT
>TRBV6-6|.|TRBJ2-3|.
CASSLPGADTQYF
TGTGCCAGCAGCCTCCCCGGAGCAGATACGCAGTATTTT
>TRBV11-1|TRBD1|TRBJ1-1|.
CASSLSSGQGPTEAFF
TGTGCCAGCAGCTTATCTTCTGGACAGGGCCCCACTGAAGCTTTCTTT
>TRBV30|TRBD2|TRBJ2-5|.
CAWSGPQREGETQYF
TGTGCCTGGAGTGGCCCTCAGCGGGAGGGAGAGACCCAGTACTTC
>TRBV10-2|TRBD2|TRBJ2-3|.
CASSITSGGDTQYF
TGCGCCAGCAGCATCACTAGCGGGGGGGATACGCAGTATTTT
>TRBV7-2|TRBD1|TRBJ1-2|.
CASSLEQGANYGYTF
TGTGCCAGCAGCTTAGAACAGGGGGCGAACTATGGCTACACCTTC
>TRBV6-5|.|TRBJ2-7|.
CASTGWSYEQYF
TGTGCCAGCACGGGTTGGTCCTACGAGCAGTACTTC
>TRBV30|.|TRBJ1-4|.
CAWSVQQGTNEKLFF
TGTGCCTGGAGTGTACAGCAGGGAACTAATGAAAAACTGTTTTTT
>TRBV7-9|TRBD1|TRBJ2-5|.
CATDPRTGGGETQYF
TGTGCCACCGACCCACGGACAGGGGGGGGAGAGACCCAGTACTTC
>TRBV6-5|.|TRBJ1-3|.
CASSSPGRSDTIYF
TGTGCCAGCAGTTCCCCGGGAAGGTCAGACACCATATATTTT
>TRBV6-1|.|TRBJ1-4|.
CASTKRSAYNEKLFF
TGTGCCAGCACCAAGAGGTCAGCCTATAATGAAAAACTGTTTTTT
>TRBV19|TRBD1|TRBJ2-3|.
CASSTGGQGPLGF
TGTGCCAGTAGTACAGGAGGACAGGGGCCTTTAGGTTTT
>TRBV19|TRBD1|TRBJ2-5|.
CASSIRQGLGGGETQYF
TGTGCCAGTAGTATTCGACAGGGGTTAGGTGGAGGGGAGACCCAGTACTTC
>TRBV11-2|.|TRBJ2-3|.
CASSLGQHAPSTDTQYF
TGTGCCAGCAGCTTAGGACAGCACGCCCCTAGCACAGATACGCAGTATTTT
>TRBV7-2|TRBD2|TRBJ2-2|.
CASSTLAGGSGELFF
TGTGCCAGCAGCACACTAGCGGGGGGTTCCGGGGAGCTGTTTTTT
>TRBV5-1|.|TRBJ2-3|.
CASSLGRGTDTQYF
TGCGCCAGCAGCTTGGGCAGGGGCACAGATACGCAGTATTTT
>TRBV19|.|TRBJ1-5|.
CASGEKVGNQPQHF
TGTGCCAGTGGGGAGAAGGTCGGCAATCAGCCCCAGCATTTT
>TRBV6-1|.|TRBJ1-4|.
CASSDIAGRGGIGKLFF
TGTGCCAGCAGTGATATAGCGGGTAGGGGCGGAATTGGAAAACTGTTTTTT
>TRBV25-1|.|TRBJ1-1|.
CASSPLGGRYVNTEAFF
TGTGCCAGCAGTCCCCTCGGGGGGAGATACGTGAACACTGAAGCTTTCTTT
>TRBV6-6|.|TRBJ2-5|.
CASTNPTLNQETQYF
TGTGCCAGCACCAACCCGACTTTGAATCAAGAGACCCAGTACTTC
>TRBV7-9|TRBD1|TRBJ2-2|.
CASSGTGAGELFF
TGTGCCAGCAGCGGGACAGGGGCCGGGGAGCTGTTTTTT
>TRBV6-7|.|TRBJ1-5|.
CATTGRLRSNQPQHF
TGTGCCACCACAGGGCGTTTGCGGAGCAATCAGCCCCAGCATTTT
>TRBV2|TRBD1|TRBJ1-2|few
CASSTGVGYTF
TGTGCCAGCAGTACAGGGGTTGGCTACACCTTC
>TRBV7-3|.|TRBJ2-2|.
CASSLRGSVGELFF
TGTGCCAGCAGCTTAAGGGGTAGCGTCGGGGAGCTGTTTTTT
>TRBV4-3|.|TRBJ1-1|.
CASSQGVTGKAFF
TGCGCCAGCAGCCAAGGAGTTACAGGGAAAGCTTTCTTT
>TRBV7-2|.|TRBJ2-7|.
CASRFLGGPSYEQYF
TGTGCCAGCAGGTTCCTGGGGGGGCCCTCCTACGAGCAGTACTTC
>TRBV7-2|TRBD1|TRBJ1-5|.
CASSFRDRVGQPQHF
TGTGCCAGCAGCTTCCGGGACAGGGTAGGTCAGCCCCAGCATTTT
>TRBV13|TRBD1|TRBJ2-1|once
CASSSDRGSYNEQFF
TGTGCCAGCAGCTCAGACAGGGGGTCCTACAATGAGCAGTTCTTC
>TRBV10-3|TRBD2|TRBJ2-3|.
CAISVAGDTQYF
TGTGCCATCAGTGTAGCGGGAGATACGCAGTATTTT
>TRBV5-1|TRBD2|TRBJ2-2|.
CASSGGLAAGELFF
TGCGCCAGCAGCGGGGGACTAGCCGCCGGGGAGCTGTTTTTT